The present entry profiles one TCR beta chain with its context. Antigen unknown. The entry originates in a study of T cell responses to AZD1222 COVID-19 vaccine. Study-wide findings and caveats: Baseline seropositives among AZD1222 recipients totaled only five to seven.

TCRdb's copy holds only in-frame clones and misses some; the assay was immunoSEQ multiplex PCR. Here the sample spans about 260,000 clones, 90% to 95% being singletons. Per germline, CDR1 ENHRY and CDR2 SYGVKD. The trim removed 4 bases at V and 1 base at J, leaving 7 bases unmatched. The CDR3 spans 16 residues. Source: peripheral blood, taken on day 0 of AZD1222 vaccination. This receptor was obtained from an adult in good health. This rearrangement joins TRBV10-3 to TRBJ2-7; 10 positions match TRBD1. The CDR3 loop reads CAISVKGQGSSYEQYF. The CDR3 nucleotides read TGTGCCATCAGTGTTAAGGGACAGGGGTCTTCCTACGAGCAGTACTTC.